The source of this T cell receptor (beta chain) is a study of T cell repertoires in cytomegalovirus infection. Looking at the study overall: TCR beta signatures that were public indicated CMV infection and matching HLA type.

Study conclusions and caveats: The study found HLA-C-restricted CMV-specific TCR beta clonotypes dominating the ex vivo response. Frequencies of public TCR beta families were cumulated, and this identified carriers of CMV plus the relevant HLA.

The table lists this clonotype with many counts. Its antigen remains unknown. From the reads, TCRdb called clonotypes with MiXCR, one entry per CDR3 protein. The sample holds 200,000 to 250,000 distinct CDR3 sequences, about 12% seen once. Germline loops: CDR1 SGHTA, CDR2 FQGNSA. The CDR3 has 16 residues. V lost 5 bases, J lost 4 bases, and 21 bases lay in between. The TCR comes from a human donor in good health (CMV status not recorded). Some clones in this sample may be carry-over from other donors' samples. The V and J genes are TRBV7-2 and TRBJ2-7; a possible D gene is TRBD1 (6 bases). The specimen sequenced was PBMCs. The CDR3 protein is CASSPSQGAPQYEQYF. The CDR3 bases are TGTGCCAGCAGCCCGTCACAGGGAGCCCCACAATACGAGCAGTACTTC.